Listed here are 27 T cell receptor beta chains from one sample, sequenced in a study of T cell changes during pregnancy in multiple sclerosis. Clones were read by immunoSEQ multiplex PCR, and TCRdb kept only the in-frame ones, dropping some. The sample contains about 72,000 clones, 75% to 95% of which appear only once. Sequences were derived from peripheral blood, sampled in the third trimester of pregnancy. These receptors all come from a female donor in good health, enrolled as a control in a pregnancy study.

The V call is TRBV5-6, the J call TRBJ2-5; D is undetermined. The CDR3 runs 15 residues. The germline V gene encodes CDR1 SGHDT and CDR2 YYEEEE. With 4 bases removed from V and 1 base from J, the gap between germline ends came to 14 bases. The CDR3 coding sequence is TGTGCCAGCAGCCTGTTGGTGCTAGGCCAAGAGACCCAGTACTTC. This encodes CASSLLVLGQETQYF. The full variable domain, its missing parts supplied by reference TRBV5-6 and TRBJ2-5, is DAGVTQSPTHLIKTRGQQVTLRCSPKSGHDTVSWYQQALGQGPQFIFQYYEEEERQRGNFPDRFSGHQFPNYSSELNVNALLLGDSALYLCASSLLVLGQETQYFGPGTRLLVL.

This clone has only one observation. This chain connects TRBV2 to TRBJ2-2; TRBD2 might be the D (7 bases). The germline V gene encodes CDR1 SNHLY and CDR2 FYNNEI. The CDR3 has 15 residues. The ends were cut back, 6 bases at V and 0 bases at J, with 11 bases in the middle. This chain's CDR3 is CASRGGTPNTGELFF. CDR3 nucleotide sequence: TGTGCCAGCAGGGGGGGGACACCGAACACCGGGGAGCTGTTTTTT.

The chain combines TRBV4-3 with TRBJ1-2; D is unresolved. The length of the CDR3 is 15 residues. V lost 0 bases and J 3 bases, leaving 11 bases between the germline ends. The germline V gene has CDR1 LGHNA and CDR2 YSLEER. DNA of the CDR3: TGCGCCAGCAGCCAAGATCTTATGAGGGACTATGGCTACACCTTC. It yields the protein CASSQDLMRDYGYTF.

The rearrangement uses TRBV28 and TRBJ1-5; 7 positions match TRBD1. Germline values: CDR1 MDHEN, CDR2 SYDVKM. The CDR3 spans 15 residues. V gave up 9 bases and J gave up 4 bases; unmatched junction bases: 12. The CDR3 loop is CASRFSGTANQPQHF. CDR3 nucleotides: TGTGCCAGTCGCTTTTCCGGGACAGCAAATCAGCCCCAGCATTTT.

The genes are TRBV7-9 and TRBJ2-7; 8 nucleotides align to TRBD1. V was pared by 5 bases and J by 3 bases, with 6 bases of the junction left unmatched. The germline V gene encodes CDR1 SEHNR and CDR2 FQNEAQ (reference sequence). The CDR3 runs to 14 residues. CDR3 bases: TGTGCCAGCAGCCTGGACAGGGAGGTCTACGAGCAGTACTTC. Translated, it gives CASSLDREVYEQYF.

This CDR3 is CASSYGTLFRVNEQFF. DNA for the CDR3: TGTGCCAGCAGTTACGGAACACTATTCCGGGTGAATGAGCAGTTCTTC. This chain joins TRBV6-5 and TRBJ2-1, with D unresolved. The CDR3 length is 16 residues. V shed 2 bases and J shed 7 bases, with 18 bases lying between them. CDR1 is MNHEY, CDR2 SVGAGI, per germline.

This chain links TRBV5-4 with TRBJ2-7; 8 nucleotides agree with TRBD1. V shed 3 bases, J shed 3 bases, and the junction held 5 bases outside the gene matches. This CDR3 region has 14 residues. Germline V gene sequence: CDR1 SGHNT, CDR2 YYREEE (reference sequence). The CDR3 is CASSSMDRVYEQYF. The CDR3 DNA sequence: TGTGCCAGCAGCTCTATGGACAGGGTCTACGAGCAGTACTTC. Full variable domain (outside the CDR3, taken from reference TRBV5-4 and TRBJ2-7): ETGVTQSPTHLIKTRGQQVTLRCSSQSGHNTVSWYQQALGQGPQFIFQYYREEENGRGNFPPRFSGLQFPNYSSELNVNALELDDSALYLCASSSMDRVYEQYFGPGTRLTVT.

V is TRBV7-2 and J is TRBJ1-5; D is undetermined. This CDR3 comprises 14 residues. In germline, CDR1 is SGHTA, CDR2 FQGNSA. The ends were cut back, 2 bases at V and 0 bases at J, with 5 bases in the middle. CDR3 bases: TGTGCCAGCAGCTTATACAGTAGCAATCAGCCCCAGCATTTT. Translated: CASSLYSSNQPQHF.

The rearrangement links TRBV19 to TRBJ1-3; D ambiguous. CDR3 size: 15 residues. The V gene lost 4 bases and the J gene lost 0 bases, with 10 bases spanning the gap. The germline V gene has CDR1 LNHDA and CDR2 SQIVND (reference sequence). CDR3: CASSTQRGSGNTIYF. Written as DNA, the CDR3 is TGTGCCAGTAGTACCCAGAGAGGCTCTGGAAACACCATATATTTT.

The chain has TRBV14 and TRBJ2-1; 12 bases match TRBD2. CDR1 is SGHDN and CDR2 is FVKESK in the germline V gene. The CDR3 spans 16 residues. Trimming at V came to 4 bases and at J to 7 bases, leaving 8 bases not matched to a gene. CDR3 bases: TGTGCCAGCAGCCTTCTAGCGGGAGGGCCGGGGAATGAGCAGTTCTTC. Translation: CASSLLAGGPGNEQFF.

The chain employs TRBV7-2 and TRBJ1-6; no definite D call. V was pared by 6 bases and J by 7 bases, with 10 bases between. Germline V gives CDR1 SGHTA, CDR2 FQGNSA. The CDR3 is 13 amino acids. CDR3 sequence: CASRRQQNSPLHF. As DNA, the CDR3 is TGTGCCAGCAGACGCCAACAGAATTCACCCCTCCACTTT.

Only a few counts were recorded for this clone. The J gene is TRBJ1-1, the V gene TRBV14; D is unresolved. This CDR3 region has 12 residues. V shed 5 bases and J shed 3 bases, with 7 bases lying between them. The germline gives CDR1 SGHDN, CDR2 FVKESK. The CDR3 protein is CASSVQHTEAFF. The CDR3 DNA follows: TGTGCCAGCAGCGTACAGCACACTGAAGCTTTCTTT.

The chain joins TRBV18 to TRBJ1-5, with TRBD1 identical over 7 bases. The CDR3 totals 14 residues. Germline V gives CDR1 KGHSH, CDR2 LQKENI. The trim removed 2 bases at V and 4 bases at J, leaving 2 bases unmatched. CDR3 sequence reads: CASSPRGQNQPQHF. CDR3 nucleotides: TGTGCCAGCTCACCAAGGGGGCAGAATCAGCCCCAGCATTTT.

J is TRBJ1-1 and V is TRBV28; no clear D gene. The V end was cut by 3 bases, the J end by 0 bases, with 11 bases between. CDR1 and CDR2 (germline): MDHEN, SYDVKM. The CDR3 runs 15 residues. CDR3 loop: CASSFHTDMNTEAFF. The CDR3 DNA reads TGTGCCAGCAGTTTCCACACAGACATGAACACTGAAGCTTTCTTT.

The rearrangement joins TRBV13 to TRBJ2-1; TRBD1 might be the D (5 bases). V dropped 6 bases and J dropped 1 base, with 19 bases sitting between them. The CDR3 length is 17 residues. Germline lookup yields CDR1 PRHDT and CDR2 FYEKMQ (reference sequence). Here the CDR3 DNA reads TGTGCCAGCAGTCGAAGCCTGACAGAGATTTCCTACAATGAGCAGTTCTTC. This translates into CASSRSLTEISYNEQFF.

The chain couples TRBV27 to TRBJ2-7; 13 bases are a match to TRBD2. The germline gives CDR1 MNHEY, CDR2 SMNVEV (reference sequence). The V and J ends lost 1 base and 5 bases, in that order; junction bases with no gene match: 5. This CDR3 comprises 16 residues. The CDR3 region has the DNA TGTGCCAGCAGTTTATGGGGGACTAGCGGGATCAACGAGCAGTACTTC. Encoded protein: CASSLWGTSGINEQYF.

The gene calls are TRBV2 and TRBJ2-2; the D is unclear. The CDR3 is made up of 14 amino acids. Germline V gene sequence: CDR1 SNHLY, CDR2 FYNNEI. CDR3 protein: CATLGISNTGELFF. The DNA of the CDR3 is TGTGCTACCCTGGGCATATCGAACACCGGGGAGCTGTTTTTT. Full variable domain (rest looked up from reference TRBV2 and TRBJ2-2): EPEVTQTPSHQVTQMGQEVILRCVPISNHLYFYWYRQILGQKVEFLVSFYNNEISEKSEIFDDQFSVERPDGSNFTLKIRSTKLEDSAMYFCATLGISNTGELFFGEGSRLTVL.

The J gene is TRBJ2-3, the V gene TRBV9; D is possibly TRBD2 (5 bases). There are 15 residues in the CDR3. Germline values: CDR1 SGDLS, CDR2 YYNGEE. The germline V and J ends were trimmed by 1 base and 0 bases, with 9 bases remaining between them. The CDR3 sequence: CASSVTRGSTDTQYF. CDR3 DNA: TGTGCCAGCAGCGTAACCCGGGGTAGCACAGATACGCAGTATTTT.

CDR3 protein: CASTTGGAVYEQYF. The CDR3 bases are TGTGCCAGCACCACTGGTGGGGCAGTCTACGAGCAGTACTTC. The V call is TRBV28, the J call TRBJ2-7; D may be TRBD1 (5 bases). CDR1 MDHEN and CDR2 SYDVKM come from the germline V gene. The CDR3 spans 14 residues. V lost 7 bases to trimming and J lost 3 bases, with 16 bases between them.

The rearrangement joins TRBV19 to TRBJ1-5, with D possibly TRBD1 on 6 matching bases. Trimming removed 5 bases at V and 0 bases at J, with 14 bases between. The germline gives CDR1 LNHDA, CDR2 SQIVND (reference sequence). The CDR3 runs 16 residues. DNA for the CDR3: TGTGCCAGTAGTGTTTTACAGGGCGTTAGCAATCAGCCCCAGCATTTT. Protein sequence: CASSVLQGVSNQPQHF.

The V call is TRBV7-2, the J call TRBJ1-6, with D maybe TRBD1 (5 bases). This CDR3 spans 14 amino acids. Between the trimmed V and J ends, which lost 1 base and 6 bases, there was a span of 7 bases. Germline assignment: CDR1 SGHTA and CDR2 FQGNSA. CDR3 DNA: TGTGCCAGCAGCTTAGGTGACAGTAATTCACCCCTCCACTTT. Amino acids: CASSLGDSNSPLHF.

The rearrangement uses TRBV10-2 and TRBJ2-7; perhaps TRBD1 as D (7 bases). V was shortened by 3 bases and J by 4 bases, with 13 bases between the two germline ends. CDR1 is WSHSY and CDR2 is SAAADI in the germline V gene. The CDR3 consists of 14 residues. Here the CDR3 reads CASSESPGGYEQYF. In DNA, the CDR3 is TGCGCCAGCAGTGAATCCCCAGGGGGGTACGAGCAGTACTTC.

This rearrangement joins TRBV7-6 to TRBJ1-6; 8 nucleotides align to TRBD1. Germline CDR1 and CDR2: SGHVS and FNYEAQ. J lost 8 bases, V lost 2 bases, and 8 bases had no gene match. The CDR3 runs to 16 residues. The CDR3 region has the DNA TGTGCCAGCAGCTTAACGACAGGGGTTATTGATTCACCCCTCCACTTT. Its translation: CASSLTTGVIDSPLHF.

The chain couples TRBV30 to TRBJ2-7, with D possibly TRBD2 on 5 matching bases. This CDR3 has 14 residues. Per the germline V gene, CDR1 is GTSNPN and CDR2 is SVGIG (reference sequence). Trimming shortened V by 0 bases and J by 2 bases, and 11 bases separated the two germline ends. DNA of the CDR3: TGTGCCTGGAGTGTATGGGGAGTTACCTACGAGCAGTACTTC. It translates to CAWSVWGVTYEQYF.

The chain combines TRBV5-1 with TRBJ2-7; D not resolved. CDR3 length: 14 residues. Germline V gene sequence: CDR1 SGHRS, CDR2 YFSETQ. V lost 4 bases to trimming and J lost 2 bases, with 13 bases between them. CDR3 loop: CASSAEQPPYEQYF. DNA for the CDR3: TGCGCCAGCAGCGCGGAGCAACCTCCCTACGAGCAGTACTTC.

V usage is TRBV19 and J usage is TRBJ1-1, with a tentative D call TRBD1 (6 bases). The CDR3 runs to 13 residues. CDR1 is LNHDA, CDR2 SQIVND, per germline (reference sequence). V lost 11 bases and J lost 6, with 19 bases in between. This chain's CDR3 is CACGGRRDAEAFF. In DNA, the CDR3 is TGTGCCTGCGGGGGCCGGCGTGATGCTGAAGCTTTCTTT.

CDR3 sequence (DNA): TGTGCCAGCAGCGTAAGAGGGGGCAACACTGAAGCTTTCTTT. Translation: CASSVRGGNTEAFF. V usage is TRBV9 and J usage is TRBJ1-1, with TRBD1 matching 7 bases. After removal of 1 base from V and 2 bases from J, the junction contained 2 bases not matched to a gene. The CDR3 consists of 14 residues. Germline V gene data show CDR1 as SGDLS and CDR2 as YYNGEE. Combining the CDR3 with reference TRBV9 and TRBJ1-1 gives the whole variable domain DSGVTQTPKHLITATGQRVTLRCSPRSGDLSVYWYQQSLDQGLQFLIQYYNGEERAKGNILERFSAQQFPDLHSELNLSSLELGDSALYFCASSVRGGNTEAFFGQGTRLTVV.